Sequencing of this TCR beta chain was carried out in a study of CD8+CD57+ T cells in acquired aplastic anemia. Whole-study context: The sorted CD4+ and CD8+ cells yielded an average around 3 ug of DNA.

Points from the study as a whole: In common between the patients and the controls were twenty-nine CD8+ CDR3 sequences.

This clonotype was found a few times. Its cognate antigen is unknown. TCR beta VDJ and CDR3 profiles were obtained from a genomic DNA template. From the reads, TCRdb called clonotypes with MiXCR, one entry per CDR3 protein. Of about 180,000 distinct CDR3 sequences in the sample, around 60% are singletons; the top ten hold approximately 46%. Individuals selected for sequencing had exhibited CD8+CD57+ cell expansion on flow cytometry. All patients had severe acquired aplastic anemia. CDR3 size: 13 residues. Germline CDR1 reads LGHNT; CDR2 reads FRNRAP. J is TRBJ2-7 and V is TRBV12-5; no firm D call. The sequence derives from a human donor with aplastic anemia. Source material: sorted CD4+, CD8+, or CD8+CD57+ T cells (not recorded which) from PBMCs. The CDR3 reads CASSFGGYYEQYF. CDR3 sequence (DNA): TGTGCCAGCAGTTTTGGTGGCTACTACGAGCAGTACTTC. Full variable domain (remainder filled in from reference TRBV12-5 and TRBJ2-7): DARVTQTPRHKVTEMGQEVTMRCQPILGHNTVFWYRQTMMQGLELLAYFRNRAPLDDSGMPKDRFSAEMPDATLATLKIQPSEPRDSAVYFCASSFGGYYEQYFGPGTRLTVT.